This TCR beta chain was obtained from a study of CD8+ T cells in alopecia areata. About the study: Affected scalp percentage gauged treated patients' severity. The study, taken as a whole, reports: Against the mouse data, patients shared TCRs less clearly, possibly for HLA reasons. Under tofacitinib, numerous expanded lesional clonotypes remained detectable in scalp and blood.

The germline V gene encodes CDR1 SGHRS and CDR2 YFSETQ. CDR3 length: 14 amino acids. Trimming removed 4 bases from V and 3 bases from J; junction bases left unmatched: 3. Points on this clone: Its antigen is not known. The same CDR3 arises from other DNA sequences in this sample as well.

The sequencing template was cDNA reverse transcribed from extracted RNA. Produced via immunoSEQ multiplex PCR; TCRdb's table is partial and in-frame only. Of 150,000 to 200,000 clones in the sample, around 59% were seen once. Treatment of the sample: oral pan-JAK inhibitor, 5-10 mg twice daily. Samples from alopecia areata patients were lesional scalp punch biopsies and peripheral blood. The chain links TRBV5-1 to TRBJ2-5; 10 positions agree with TRBD2. Sequenced material: CD4+ T cells sorted from blood, taken at week 24, from a patient treated with tofacitinib. The sequence was obtained from a human donor with alopecia areata. CDR3 coding DNA: TGCGCCAGCAGCCGGAGCGGGGGGGAAGAGACCCAGTACTTC. Translated, it gives CASSRSGGEETQYF.